The 23 T cell receptor beta chains below were found in one sample sequenced in a study of tumor-infiltrating lymphocytes in primary liver carcinoma. Both blood RNA, taken from unsorted whole blood, and germline DNA were extracted. Making TCR beta cDNA involved around 520 ng total RNA and a constant-region primer. What produced the TCR beta libraries was three nested multiplex PCR rounds using slightly modified ARM-PCR. The first two PCR rounds used TRBV1-TRBV30 forward primers with a C-beta reverse primer, roughly 10 cycles each. A single record per CDR3 protein comes from TCRdb applying MiXCR to the multiplex PCR reads. The top ten hold about 7.1% of the sample, which has around 210,000 distinct CDR3 sequences, about 65% seen once. Sequenced input: peripheral blood. These receptors were collected from a woman aged 60-75 years with primary liver carcinoma and hepatitis B virus infection.

V gene TRBV5-1 combines with J gene TRBJ1-1; tentatively, D is TRBD1 (5 bases). Germline CDR1 is SGHRS and CDR2 is YFSETQ. V was shortened by 4 bases and J by 1 base, with 14 bases between the two germline ends. The CDR3 is 15 amino acids. CDR3: CASSAGGGRNTEAFF. The CDR3 bases are TGCGCCAGCAGCGCCGGGGGAGGGAGGAACACTGAAGCTTTCTTT. The full variable domain, in which reference TRBV5-1 and TRBJ1-1 provide the parts outside the CDR3, is KAGVTQTPRYLIKTRGQQVTLSCSPISGHRSVSWYQQTPGQGLQFLFEYFSETQRNKGNFPGRFSGRQFSNSRSEMNVSTLELGDSALYLCASSAGGGRNTEAFFGQGTRLTVV.

This clonotype was detected ten times or more. This chain connects TRBV10-3 to TRBJ1-2, with 9 bases aligning to TRBD1. Germline trimming cut 6 bases from V and 7 bases from J; bases unmatched to any gene: 6. The length of the CDR3 is 13 residues. From germline, CDR1 is ENHRY and CDR2 SYGVKD. Here the CDR3 reads CAIRTGGTGGYTF. The CDR3 DNA follows: TGTGCCATCAGGACAGGGGGAACGGGTGGCTACACCTTC.

This clonotype was seen at least ten times. This chain connects TRBV7-8 to TRBJ1-6; D not resolved. The CDR3 is 15 residues long. Deletions cut 0 bases from V and 0 bases from J, with 3 bases between. CDR1 SGHVS and CDR2 FQNEAQ come from the germline V gene. CDR3 protein: CASSLASSYNSPLHF. The CDR3 DNA follows: TGTGCCAGCAGCTTAGCAAGCTCCTATAATTCACCCCTCCACTTT.

The chain employs TRBV29-1 and TRBJ2-3, with no clear D. Germline lookup yields CDR1 SQVTM and CDR2 ANQGSEA. The V end was cut by 4 bases, the J end by 2 bases, with 19 bases between. This CDR3 spans 16 amino acids. As DNA, the CDR3 is TGCAGCGTTGGTATAGTCCCCCTCATAAACACAGATACGCAGTATTTT. Protein: CSVGIVPLINTDTQYF.

Comment on this clonotype: A single base separates this from a much larger clone, so it may be a read error. J is TRBJ2-3 and V is TRBV12-3 or TRBV12-4; 10 bases fit TRBD2. This CDR3 is built from 15 residues. Losses at the gene ends were 3 bases for V and 6 bases for J; bases not matched to a gene: 6. In nucleotides, the CDR3 is TGTGCCAGCAGTTTTCGGCTAGCGGGAGTGGATACGCAGTATTTT. As protein: CASSFRLAGVDTQYF.

Points on this clonotype: A much larger clone lies one base from this, so it may be a read error. This chain connects TRBV5-6 to TRBJ2-1, with 11 bases fitting TRBD2. The length of the CDR3 is 19 residues. In germline, CDR1 is SGHDT, CDR2 YYEEEE. V gave up 3 bases and J gave up 0 bases; unmatched junction bases: 11. CDR3 region: CASSWGLAEGLGSYNEQFF. CDR3 DNA: TGTGCCAGCAGCTGGGGACTAGCGGAAGGCCTCGGCTCCTACAATGAGCAGTTCTTC.

The rearrangement uses TRBV6-5 and TRBJ2-3; D unresolved. V lost 0 bases and J 6 bases, leaving 16 bases between the germline ends. CDR1 and CDR2 from the germline V gene are MNHEY and SVGAGI. The CDR3 loop spans 16 amino acids. The CDR3 bases are TGTGCCAGCAGTTACTCATCGGACGGTGGGTGGGATACGCAGTATTTT. Protein: CASSYSSDGGWDTQYF.

In its sample, this clonotype was seen many times. The V gene is TRBV6-5, the J gene TRBJ1-5, with D hard to call. Deletions cut 4 bases from V and 3 bases from J, with 7 bases between. The germline CDR1 and CDR2 sequences are MNHEY and SVGAGI. This CDR3 contains 13 residues. The CDR3 DNA follows: TGTGCCAGCAGTTCCCGAGTCAATCAGCCCCAGCATTTT. The encoded protein is CASSSRVNQPQHF.

As for this clonotype: Possible read error: a much larger clone is one base away. This sequence joins TRBV11-3 and TRBJ2-7, with 7 bases identical to TRBD2. This CDR3 has 15 amino acids. CDR1 is SGHNT and CDR2 is YENEEA in the germline V gene. The CDR3 DNA is TGTGCCTGCTGCTTAGATCGGGCTAGCGGCTACGAGCAGCACTTC. Amino acids: CACCLDRASGYEQHF.

To note about this clonotype: A much bigger clone sits one base away, suggesting this may be a read error. The chain uses TRBV6-2 or TRBV6-3 and TRBJ2-4; D might be TRBD1 or TRBD2, each matching 5 bases. Germline V gives CDR1 MNHEY, CDR2 SVGEGT. The CDR3 loop spans 12 amino acids. CDR3 protein: CASGGAENIQYF. CDR3 in DNA: TGTGCCAGCGGGGGAGCCGAAAACATTCAGTACTTC.

This chain connects TRBV2 to TRBJ1-4; D is unresolved. This CDR3 comprises 16 residues. Germline CDR1 is SNHLY and CDR2 is FYNNEI. Trimming shortened V by 7 bases and J by 4 bases, and 19 bases separated the two germline ends. As DNA, the CDR3 is TGTGCCAGCAAGCCCCGGTGGCGGGTCTTTAATGAAAAACTGTTTTTT. Its protein product is CASKPRWRVFNEKLFF.

This chain uses TRBV6-1 with TRBJ1-5; 8 bases match TRBD1. The CDR3 has 15 amino acids. Germline V gene lookup returns CDR1 MNHNS and CDR2 SASEGT. The V and J ends lost 6 bases and 6 bases, in that order; junction bases with no gene match: 10. The CDR3 sequence is CASSVDRAGAQPQHF. The DNA for the CDR3 is TGTGCCAGCAGCGTGGACAGGGCTGGGGCTCAGCCCCAGCATTTT.

The sample holds one count of this clonotype. The CDR3 bases are TGCGCCAGCAGCATGGACACAGATACGCAGTATTTT. It specifies CASSMDTDTQYF. This chain joins TRBV5-1 and TRBJ2-3; D not resolved. V was clipped by 4 bases and J by 2 bases, with 5 bases between them. The germline V gene has CDR1 SGHRS and CDR2 YFSETQ. CDR3 length: 12 amino acids.

This clonotype was found many times. The chain recombines TRBV4-1 with TRBJ2-5; 7 bases match TRBD1. Germline CDR1 is MGHRA and CDR2 is YSYEKL. V was clipped by 4 bases and J by 2 bases; unmatched bases: 4. There are 14 residues in the CDR3. The CDR3 bases are TGCGCCAGCAGCCCAGGGACAGTACAAGAGACCCAGTACTTC. Residues: CASSPGTVQETQYF.

A word on this clonotype: Germline and junction disagree at one end, which may indicate a read error. This sequence joins TRBV4-1 and TRBJ2-7; 7 positions agree with TRBD2. This CDR3 is 15 amino acids long. Germline V gene lookup returns CDR1 MGHRA and CDR2 YSYEKL. The CDR3 is CASNQAPGLYYEQYF. For the CDR3, the DNA is TGCGCCAGCAACCAAGCACCGGGACTATACTACGAGCAGTACTTC.

This clonotype was seen a single time. This could be a read error, since a much larger clone is one nucleotide away. The V gene is TRBV4-2, the J gene TRBJ1-1, with a possible D match to TRBD1 (6 bases). Germline values: CDR1 LGHNA, CDR2 YNFKEQ. CDR3 length: 15 amino acids. The CDR3 spells CANSQLRGAGTEAFF. CDR3 DNA: TGTGCCAACAGCCAACTGCGGGGGGCAGGCACTGAAGCTTTCTTT.

Regarding this clonotype: A much larger clone differs by one base, so this may be a read error. The chain carries TRBV30 and TRBJ2-2; TRBD2 aligns across 8 bases. V gave up 2 bases and J gave up 4 bases; unmatched junction bases: 12. Germline CDR1 is GTSNPN and CDR2 is SVGIG (reference sequence). The CDR3 consists of 17 residues. CDR3 coding DNA: TGTGCCTGGAGTCGTCCCGAGACTAGCGAGGTCACCGGGGAGCTGTTTTTT. This codes for CAWSRPETSEVTGELFF.

In regard to this clonotype: A much larger clone lies a single base off, so this may be a read error. This sequence joins TRBV12-3 or TRBV12-4 and TRBJ1-5; unclear D gene. Trimming left V 2 bases short and J 10 bases short, with 12 bases between. The CDR3 has 13 residues. The CDR3 reads CASSLQTAHPQHF. The CDR3 nucleotides are TGTGCCAGCAGTTTACAGACGGCTCATCCCCAGCATTTT.

This clonotype was recorded a few times. The junction does not match germline at one end; this may be a read error. V and J are TRBV29-1 and TRBJ1-1, with 9 bases aligning to TRBD1. CDR1 is SQVTM, CDR2 ANQGSEA, per germline. The length of the CDR3 is 14 residues. The CDR3, as DNA: TGCAGCGTTAGGGCTACACAGGGGGCCTCTGAAGCTTCCTTT. It encodes CSVRATQGASEASF.

This clonotype was recorded many times. The chain uses TRBV6-5 and TRBJ2-7; 9 nucleotides line up with TRBD2. The CDR3 loop spans 13 amino acids. V shed 4 bases and J 6 bases; nucleotides not matched to a gene: 4. The germline V gene encodes CDR1 MNHEY and CDR2 SVGAGI. CDR3: CASSSGLAVEQYF. Written as DNA, the CDR3 is TGTGCCAGCAGTTCGGGACTAGCCGTCGAGCAGTACTTC.

This sequence joins TRBV30 and TRBJ2-7; D ambiguous. V lost 2 bases and J 9 bases, leaving 20 bases between the germline ends. The germline CDR1 and CDR2 sequences are GTSNPN and SVGIG (reference sequence). The CDR3 consists of 14 residues. CDR3 coding DNA: TGTGCCTGGAGTCCCCTAAACTCCCTCGGCGGGCAGTACTTC. Protein sequence: CAWSPLNSLGGQYF. Complete variable domain (other parts from reference TRBV30 and TRBJ2-7): SQTIHQWPATLVQPVGSPLSLECTVEGTSNPNLYWYRQAAGRGLQLLFYSVGIGQISSEVPQNLSASRPQDRQFILSSKKLLLSDSGFYLCAWSPLNSLGGQYFGPGTRLTVT.

Turning to this clonotype: Germline is not matched at one junction end, which may reflect a read error. This chain joins TRBV6-1 and TRBJ2-3, with D perhaps assigned TRBD1 or TRBD2 (6 bases each). The CDR3 totals 16 residues. In germline, CDR1 is MNHNS, CDR2 SASEGT. CDR3 in amino acids: CVSRAGTGGQTDTQYF. The CDR3 region has the DNA TGTGTCAGCAGAGCCGGGACTGGGGGCCAAACAGATACGCAGTATTTT.

As regards this clonotype: One end of the junction does not line up with germline, which may come from a read error. The chain uses TRBV11-2 and TRBJ2-7; D is uncertain. The CDR3 spans 15 residues. Germline CDR1 and CDR2: SGHAT and FQNNGV. The CDR3 DNA sequence: TGTGCTAGCAGCTTAGAGTGGTGGCAGGTCTACGAGCAGCACTTC. Amino acid sequence: CASSLEWWQVYEQHF.